The 27 T cell receptor beta chains reported below all come from one sample, sequenced in a study of human T cells and chemical hapten exposure. Documented time point: pre-sensitization, week 0. The sample's treatment: therapeutic diphenylcyclopropenone sensitization with weekly scalp DPC. TCRdb analysed the RACE reads with MiXCR anew, one entry per CDR3 protein. Of approximately 100,000 distinct CDR3 sequences in the sample, roughly 8.8% were seen once. Specimen: whole blood, collected in connection with sensitization to the hapten diphenylcyclopropenone (DPC). The source of these receptors is a woman in her 40s with alopecia areata. Some clones in this sample may be carry-over from other donors' samples.

This clonotype was counted a few times. The rearrangement links TRBV20-1 to TRBJ2-1; D may correspond to TRBD1 or TRBD2 (5 bases each). Germline V CDR1 and CDR2: DFQATT, SNEGSKA (reference sequence). This CDR3 spans 12 amino acids. The V and J ends lost 4 bases and 5 bases respectively, with 9 bases between them. The CDR3 sequence is CSANRDHNEQFF. In DNA form, the CDR3 reads TGCAGTGCTAATAGGGACCACAATGAGCAGTTCTTC.

A note on this clonotype: This may come from a read error, since a much larger clone is one base off. The CDR3 nucleotides read TGTGCCAGCAGCGTAGGCGGGAGCACAGATACGCAGTATTTT. It encodes CASSVGGSTDTQYF. The rearrangement uses TRBV9 and TRBJ2-3, with D perhaps matching TRBD2 (5 bases). The CDR3 spans 14 residues. Trimming pared 0 bases from V and 0 bases from J, leaving 5 bases between. The germline CDR1 and CDR2 sequences are SGDLS and YYNGEE.

This clonotype was picked up a small number of times. This sequence joins TRBV6-2 or TRBV6-3 and TRBJ1-1; no definite D call. Germline CDR1 and CDR2: MNHEY and SVGEGT. This CDR3 has 12 residues. V lost 7 bases and J 2 bases, leaving 8 bases between the germline ends. The CDR3 nucleotides read TGTGCCAGCAAGCAAGAAAACACTGAAGCTTTCTTT. It specifies CASKQENTEAFF.

This clonotype was recorded many times. V gene TRBV18 combines with J gene TRBJ2-7; D is perhaps TRBD1 (6 bases). From germline, CDR1 is KGHSH and CDR2 LQKENI. The length of the CDR3 is 14 residues. V lost 1 base and J lost 3, with 10 bases in between. In DNA, the CDR3 is TGTGCCAGCTCACCACAGGGACATTTCTACGAGCAGTACTTC. This sequence encodes CASSPQGHFYEQYF.

This clonotype was observed at least ten times. The chain employs TRBV7-2 and TRBJ2-7, with 10 bases matching TRBD1. This CDR3 spans 13 amino acids. V shed 5 bases and J 9 bases; nucleotides not matched to a gene: 7. Germline CDR1 reads SGHTA; CDR2 reads FQGNSA. CDR3 bases: TGTGCCAGCAGCCCGGACAGGGGGAGGGGGCAGTACTTC. Residues: CASSPDRGRGQYF.

J is TRBJ2-7 and V is TRBV5-6; 10 bases line up with TRBD2. This CDR3 spans 18 amino acids. Germline CDR1 SGHDT, CDR2 YYEEEE. The junction had 15 bases not matched to a gene; V was cut back by 4 bases and J by 2 bases. The CDR3 DNA sequence: TGTGCCAGCAGCCCGACTTTCGGGACTAGCGAGACAACCTACGAGCAGTACTTC. This codes for CASSPTFGTSETTYEQYF.

The V call is TRBV15, the J call TRBJ1-4; 11 bases match TRBD1. Trimming removed 1 base from V and 8 bases from J; junction bases left unmatched: 6. Germline V CDR1 and CDR2: LNHNV, YYDKDF (reference sequence). CDR3 length: 16 residues. The CDR3 loop is CATSRGEDRGPEKLFF. CDR3 DNA sequence: TGTGCCACCAGCAGAGGAGAGGACAGGGGGCCGGAAAAACTGTTTTTT.

This clonotype has ten or more counts. The V and J genes are TRBV19 and TRBJ1-5; no clear D. This CDR3 contains 17 residues. Per the germline V gene, CDR1 is LNHDA and CDR2 is SQIVND (reference sequence). V was cut by 2 bases and J by 0 bases, with 14 bases left in between. CDR3 sequence reads: CASSINSDSYSNQPQHF. The CDR3 DNA follows: TGTGCCAGTAGTATAAATTCCGATAGTTATAGCAATCAGCCCCAGCATTTT.

This clonotype came up a few times. The chain recombines TRBV18 with TRBJ1-3, with D unclear. This CDR3 is 15 amino acids long. V was trimmed by 6 bases and J by 0 bases, leaving 12 bases between them. Germline V lookup: CDR1 KGHSH, CDR2 LQKENI. The CDR3 region is CASSRGLFSGNTIYF. For the CDR3, the DNA is TGTGCCAGCTCCCGTGGGCTCTTCTCTGGAAACACCATATATTTT. The whole variable domain, remainder taken from reference TRBV18 and TRBJ1-3, is NAGVMQNPRHLVRRRGQEARLRCSPMKGHSHVYWYRQLPEEGLKFMVYLQKENIIDESGMPKERFSAEFPKEGPSILRIQQVVRGDSAAYFCASSRGLFSGNTIYFGEGSWLTVV.

At least ten counts were recorded for this clonotype. The chain links TRBV5-1 to TRBJ1-5; D is uncertain. Germline V CDR1 and CDR2: SGHRS, YFSETQ. CDR3 length: 15 amino acids. Between the trimmed V and J ends, which lost 0 bases and 4 bases, there was a span of 11 bases. The CDR3 loop reads CASSLEAGLNQPQHF. The CDR3 DNA reads as TGCGCCAGCAGCTTGGAAGCAGGTTTGAATCAGCCCCAGCATTTT.

This clonotype was seen many times. V and J are TRBV7-9 and TRBJ1-1, with D possibly matching TRBD1 (5 bases). The CDR3 length is 13 residues. Per the germline V gene, CDR1 is SEHNR and CDR2 is FQNEAQ (reference sequence). V was trimmed by 3 bases and J by 3 bases, leaving 8 bases between them. The CDR3 DNA reads TGTGCCAGCAGCTTGCCCAGGGACACTGAAGCTTTCTTT. It is translated as CASSLPRDTEAFF.

The CDR3: CASTFSVGTIYF. CDR3 sequence (DNA): TGTGCCAGCACCTTTTCAGTTGGCACCATATATTTT. The chain recombines TRBV7-2 with TRBJ1-3; D is ambiguous. There are 12 residues in the CDR3. Germline loops: CDR1 SGHTA, CDR2 FQGNSA. V shed 7 bases and J shed 9 bases, with 13 bases lying between them.

This clonotype was counted a few times. One junction end disagrees with the germline gene, perhaps due to a read error. This sequence joins TRBV25-1 and TRBJ2-1; 10 positions agree with TRBD2. The CDR3 runs to 14 residues. The germline V gene has CDR1 MGHDK and CDR2 SYGVNS. This CDR3 is CVSSSGGLYNEQFF. CDR3 in DNA: TGTGTCAGCTCTAGCGGGGGCCTTTACAATGAGCAGTTCTTC.

Only a few counts were recorded for this clonotype. The genes are TRBV6-2 or TRBV6-3 and TRBJ2-7; 10 bases are a match to TRBD2. V lost 7 bases and J lost 6; bases outside the gene matches: 9. CDR1 is MNHEY and CDR2 is SVGEGT in the germline V gene. The CDR3 extends over 14 amino acids. The DNA of the CDR3 is TGTGCCAGCAACCTAGCGGGGGCGACGTCCGAGCAGTACTTC. This gives the protein CASNLAGATSEQYF.

This clonotype was counted ten times or more. This chain joins TRBV4-3 and TRBJ2-3; D gene ambiguous. The germline V and J ends were trimmed by 1 base and 0 bases, with 8 bases remaining between them. Germline V lookup: CDR1 LGHNA, CDR2 YSLEER. The CDR3 is 15 residues long. The chain's CDR3 is CASSQAWVSTDTQYF. The CDR3 region has the DNA TGCGCCAGCAGCCAAGCGTGGGTTAGCACAGATACGCAGTATTTT.

This clonotype was seen at least ten times. The chain has TRBV5-7 and TRBJ2-7; D may be TRBD1 (5 bases). TRBV5-7 has ORF status, its function being uncertain. Trimming took off 4 bases at V and 2 bases at J, with 10 bases between the two ends. CDR3 size: 13 residues. DNA for the CDR3: TGTGCCAGCAGCCCACAGGAAACCTACGAGCAGTACTTC. Encoded protein: CASSPQETYEQYF.

This clonotype was observed a handful of times. The chain joins TRBV20-1 to TRBJ2-1, with D perhaps TRBD1 (6 bases). Germline CDR1 and CDR2: DFQATT and SNEGSKA (reference sequence). This CDR3 contains 14 residues. V lost 2 bases and J lost 4, with 12 bases in between. CDR3 amino acids: CSARPVRGYNEQFF. The CDR3 DNA is TGCAGTGCTAGACCTGTAAGGGGGTACAATGAGCAGTTCTTC.

This clonotype has a handful of counts. The genes are TRBV10-3 and TRBJ2-5, with TRBD2 matching 8 bases. V lost 8 bases to trimming and J lost 4 bases; unmatched junction nucleotides: 6. Germline V gene sequence: CDR1 ENHRY, CDR2 SYGVKD. The CDR3 is 13 amino acids. The CDR3 region is CAIGRGDRETQYF. The CDR3 nucleotides read TGTGCCATCGGGCGGGGGGATAGAGAGACCCAGTACTTC.

The chain combines TRBV15 with TRBJ2-7, with 8 bases matching TRBD1. Germline assignment: CDR1 LNHNV and CDR2 YYDKDF (reference sequence). V was pared by 0 bases and J by 4 bases, with 5 bases of the junction left unmatched. The CDR3 is 15 amino acids. The CDR3 region is CATSRDMGQVYEQYF. The CDR3 bases are TGTGCCACCAGCAGAGACATGGGACAGGTATACGAGCAGTACTTC.

The chain has TRBV6-6 and TRBJ2-1; 9 nucleotides match TRBD1. Germline loops: CDR1 MNHNY, CDR2 SVGAGI (reference sequence). Trimming cost V 6 bases and J 13 bases; bases outside gene matches: 10. The CDR3 contains 13 residues. The CDR3 DNA reads as TGTGCCAGCAGACCCTATCCGGGACAGGGTCAGTTCTTC. Protein sequence: CASRPYPGQGQFF.

The chain recombines TRBV25-1 with TRBJ1-2; maybe TRBD1 (5 bases). The CDR3 is made up of 13 amino acids. V gave up 6 bases and J gave up 7 bases, with 15 bases separating them. Germline assignment: CDR1 MGHDK and CDR2 SYGVNS. The CDR3 coding sequence is TGTGCCAGCAGCGTGGGGCAGGGAGTTGGCTACACCTTC. Residues: CASSVGQGVGYTF.

The chain is built from TRBV6-5 and TRBJ2-6; D perhaps matches TRBD1 (5 bases). The length of the CDR3 is 15 residues. Germline values: CDR1 MNHEY, CDR2 SVGAGI. The V and J ends lost 4 bases and 7 bases respectively, with 14 bases between them. The CDR3 DNA follows: TGTGCCAGCAGTTCGCTCAGGGAAAACGCCAACGTCCTGACTTTC. This translates into CASSSLRENANVLTF.

The rearrangement links TRBV6-6 to TRBJ2-7; D gene uncertain. In germline, CDR1 is MNHNY, CDR2 SVGAGI (reference sequence). V was shortened by 5 bases and J by 2 bases, with 10 bases between the two germline ends. This CDR3 has 13 amino acids. CDR3: CASSRDGPYEQYF. CDR3 DNA sequence: TGTGCCAGCAGTCGCGACGGGCCCTACGAGCAGTACTTC.

This clonotype appeared many times. The chain combines TRBV5-4 with TRBJ1-2; 8 nucleotides agree with TRBD1. J lost 4 bases, V lost 0 bases, and 8 bases had no gene match. CDR3 length: 16 residues. Germline CDR1 reads SGHNT; CDR2 reads YYREEE (reference sequence). The CDR3 spells CASSLEAGGFLYGYTF. The CDR3 bases are TGTGCCAGCAGCTTGGAGGCAGGGGGCTTCCTCTATGGCTACACCTTC.

This clonotype came up many times. The chain combines TRBV11-2 with TRBJ1-2, with D tentatively TRBD1 (5 bases). V was shortened by 1 base and J by 5 bases, with 14 bases between the two germline ends. CDR3 length equals 15 residues. Germline V gene lookup returns CDR1 SGHAT and CDR2 FQNNGV. The chain's CDR3 is CASSLGTGWGYGYTF. DNA for the CDR3: TGTGCCAGCAGCTTAGGTACAGGTTGGGGGTATGGCTACACCTTC.

This clonotype has only a few counts. The gene calls are TRBV7-2 and TRBJ2-1; possibly TRBD2 for D (6 bases). V was shortened by 1 base and J by 7 bases, with 23 bases between the two germline ends. Germline-derived CDR1 and CDR2 are SGHTA and FQGNSA. The CDR3 sequence is 18 residues long. CDR3 region: CASSLVGFGTGRTNEQFF. CDR3 bases: TGTGCCAGCAGCTTAGTGGGGTTTGGGACTGGCAGAACTAATGAGCAGTTCTTC.

This clonotype was picked up many times. The chain carries TRBV11-2 and TRBJ1-1, with a weak D call TRBD1 (5 bases). V gave up 2 bases and J gave up 0 bases, with 13 bases separating them. CDR1 is SGHAT and CDR2 is FQNNGV in the germline V gene. This CDR3 contains 16 residues. This chain's CDR3 is CASSLWTGTLNTEAFF. CDR3 sequence (DNA): TGTGCCAGCAGCTTATGGACCGGGACCCTGAACACTGAAGCTTTCTTT.